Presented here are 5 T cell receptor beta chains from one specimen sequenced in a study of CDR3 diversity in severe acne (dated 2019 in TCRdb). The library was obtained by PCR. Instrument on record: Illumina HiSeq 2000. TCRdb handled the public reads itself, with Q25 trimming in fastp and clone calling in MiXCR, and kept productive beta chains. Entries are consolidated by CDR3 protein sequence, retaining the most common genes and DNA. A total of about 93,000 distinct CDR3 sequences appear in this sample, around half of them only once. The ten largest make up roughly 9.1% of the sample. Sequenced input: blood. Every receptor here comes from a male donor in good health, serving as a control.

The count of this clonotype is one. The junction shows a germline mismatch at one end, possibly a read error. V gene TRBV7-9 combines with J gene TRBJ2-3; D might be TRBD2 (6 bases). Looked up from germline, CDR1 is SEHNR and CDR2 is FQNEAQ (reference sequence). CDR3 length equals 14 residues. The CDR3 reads CASSEDRREDTQYF. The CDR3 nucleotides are TGCGCCAGCAGCGAGGACCGGAGGGAAGATACGCAGTATTTT.

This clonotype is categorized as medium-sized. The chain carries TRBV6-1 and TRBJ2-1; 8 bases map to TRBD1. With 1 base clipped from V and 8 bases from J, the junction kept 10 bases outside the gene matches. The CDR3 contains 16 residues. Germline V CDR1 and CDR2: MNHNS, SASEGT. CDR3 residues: CASSEGHRGAFDEQFF. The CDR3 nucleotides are TGTGCCAGCAGTGAAGGGCACAGGGGGGCATTCGATGAGCAGTTCTTC.

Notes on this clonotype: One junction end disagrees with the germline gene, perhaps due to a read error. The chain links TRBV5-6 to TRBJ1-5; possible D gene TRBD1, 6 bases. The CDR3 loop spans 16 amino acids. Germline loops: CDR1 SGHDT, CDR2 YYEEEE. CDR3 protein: CASSLGTADSNRPQHF. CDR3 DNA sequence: TGTGCCAGCAGCTTGGGGACAGCAGATAGCAATCGGCCCCAGCATTTT. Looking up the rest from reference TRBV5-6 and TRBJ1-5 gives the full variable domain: DAGVTQSPTHLIKTRGQQVTLRCSPKSGHDTVSWYQQALGQGPQFIFQYYEEEERQRGNFPDRFSGHQFPNYSSELNVNALLLGDSALYLCASSLGTADSNRPQHFGDGTRLSIL.

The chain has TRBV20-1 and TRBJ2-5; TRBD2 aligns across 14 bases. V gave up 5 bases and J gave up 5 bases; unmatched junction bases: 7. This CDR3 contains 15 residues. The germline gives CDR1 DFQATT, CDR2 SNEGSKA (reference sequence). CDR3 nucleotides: TGCAGTGCTTTATGGACTAGCGGGGGGCTGGAGACCCAGTACTTC. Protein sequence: CSALWTSGGLETQYF.

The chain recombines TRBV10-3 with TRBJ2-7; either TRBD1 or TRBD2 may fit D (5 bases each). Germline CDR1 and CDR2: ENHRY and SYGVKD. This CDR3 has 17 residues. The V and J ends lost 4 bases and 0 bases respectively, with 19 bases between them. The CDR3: CAISGSLRAGTSYEQYF. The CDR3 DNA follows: TGTGCCATCAGTGGGTCTCTGAGGGCAGGGACCTCCTACGAGCAGTACTTC.